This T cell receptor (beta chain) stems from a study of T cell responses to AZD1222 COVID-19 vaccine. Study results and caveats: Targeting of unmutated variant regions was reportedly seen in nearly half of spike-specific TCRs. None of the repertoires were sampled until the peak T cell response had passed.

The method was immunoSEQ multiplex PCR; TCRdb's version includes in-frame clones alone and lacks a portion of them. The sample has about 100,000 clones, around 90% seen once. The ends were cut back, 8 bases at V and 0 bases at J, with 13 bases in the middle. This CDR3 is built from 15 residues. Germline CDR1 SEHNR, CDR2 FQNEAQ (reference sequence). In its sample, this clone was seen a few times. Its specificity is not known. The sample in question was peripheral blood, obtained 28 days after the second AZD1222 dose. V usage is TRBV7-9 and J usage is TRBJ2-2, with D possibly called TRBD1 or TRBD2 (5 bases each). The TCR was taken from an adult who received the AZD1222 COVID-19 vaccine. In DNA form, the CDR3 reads TGTGCCAGCCGCCCGGGGACGGCGAACACCGGGGAGCTGTTTTTT. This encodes CASRPGTANTGELFF.